Each of the 3 T cell receptor beta chains below was sequenced from the same sample in a study of cytomegalovirus exposure and HLA in healthy donors. Researchers ran the PCR with 60 Vbeta and 13 Jbeta primers. Here immunoSEQ multiplex PCR was the method, and the copy in TCRdb shows in-frame clones only, minus some. This table has fewer than 150,000 clones, about 82% appearing once. Sample: PBMCs. These receptors were obtained from a man in his thirties or forties in good health.

This chain uses TRBV7-6 with TRBJ1-5; D unresolved. Germline-derived CDR1 and CDR2 are SGHVS and FNYEAQ. This CDR3 has 13 amino acids. Trimming stripped 0 bases from V and 8 bases from J, with 8 bases between. The CDR3 sequence is CASSLAEAKPQHF. Written as DNA, the CDR3 is TGTGCCAGCAGCTTAGCCGAAGCGAAGCCCCAGCATTTT.

The rearrangement uses TRBV12-2 and TRBJ2-1; TRBD2, the table's D call, lacks a check against the DNA. TRBV12-2 represents a pseudogene. CDR3 length: 15 residues. CDR3 DNA sequence: TGTGCAAGTCGCCGGGGGACTAGCGCTTTCAATGAGCAGTTCTTC. This translates into CASRRGTSAFNEQFF.

The V call is TRBV18, the J call TRBJ2-3; TRBD2 matches 9 bases. The germline V gene encodes CDR1 KGHSH and CDR2 LQKENI. CDR3 length: 14 amino acids. V trimming: 3 bases; J trimming: 8 bases; junction bases outside the gene matches: 6. CDR3 DNA sequence: TGTGCCAGCTCACCGCGGGAGGGCCTGGGTACGCAGTATTTT. Translated: CASSPREGLGTQYF. The full variable domain, completed using reference TRBV18 and TRBJ2-3, is NAGVMQNPRHLVRRRGQEARLRCSPMKGHSHVYWYRQLPEEGLKFMVYLQKENIIDESGMPKERFSAEFPKEGPSILRIQQVVRGDSAAYFCASSPREGLGTQYFGPGTRLTVL.